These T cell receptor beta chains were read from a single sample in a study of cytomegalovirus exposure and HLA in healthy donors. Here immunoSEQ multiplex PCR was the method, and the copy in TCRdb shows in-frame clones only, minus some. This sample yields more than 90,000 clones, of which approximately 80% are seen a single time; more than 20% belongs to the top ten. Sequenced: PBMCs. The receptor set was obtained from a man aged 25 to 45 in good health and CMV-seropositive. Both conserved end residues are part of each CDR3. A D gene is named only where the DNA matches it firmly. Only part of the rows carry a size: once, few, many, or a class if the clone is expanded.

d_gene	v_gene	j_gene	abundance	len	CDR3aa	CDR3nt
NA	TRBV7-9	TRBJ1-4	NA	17	CASSLDPGQRGGNGLFF	TGTGCCAGCAGCTTAGACCCAGGGCAAAGGGGAGGAAATGGACTGTTTTTT
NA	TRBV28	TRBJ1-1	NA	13	CAIFRGLGTEAFF	TGTGCCATCTTCAGGGGTTTAGGGACTGAAGCTTTCTTT
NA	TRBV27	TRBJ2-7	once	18	CASSSLVVYRTSSYEQYF	TGTGCCAGCAGTTCCCTTGTGGTGTACAGGACCAGCTCCTACGAGCAGTACTTC
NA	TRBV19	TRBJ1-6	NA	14	CASSVPSGNSPLHF	TGTGCCAGTAGTGTACCCTCAGGGAATTCACCCCTCCACTTT
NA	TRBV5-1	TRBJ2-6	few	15	CASRDPGVGANVLTF	TGCGCCAGCAGGGACCCAGGGGTGGGGGCCAACGTCCTGACTTTC
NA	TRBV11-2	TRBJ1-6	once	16	CASSLVAGSGSSPLHF	TGTGCCAGCAGCTTAGTGGCGGGGAGTGGTAGTTCACCCCTCCACTTT
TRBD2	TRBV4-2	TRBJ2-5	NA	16	CASSQVAGGLGKTQYF	TGTGCCAGCAGCCAAGTGGCGGGAGGGCTGGGAAAGACCCAGTACTTC
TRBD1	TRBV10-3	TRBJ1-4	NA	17	CAIGQGARGSSNEKLFF	TGTGCCATCGGACAGGGGGCGCGGGGAAGTTCTAATGAAAAACTGTTTTTT
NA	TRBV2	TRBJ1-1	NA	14	CASRRVGGATEAFF	TGTGCCAGCAGGAGAGTTGGGGGGGCCACTGAAGCTTTCTTT
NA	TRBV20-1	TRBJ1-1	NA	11	CSAGSDTEAFF	TGCAGTGCTGGCTCTGACACTGAAGCTTTCTTT
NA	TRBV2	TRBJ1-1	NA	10	CASNPGEAFF	TGTGCCAGCAATCCGGGTGAAGCTTTCTTT
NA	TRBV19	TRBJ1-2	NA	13	CASSPGQSYGYTF	TGTGCCAGTAGTCCCGGACAGTCCTATGGCTACACCTTC
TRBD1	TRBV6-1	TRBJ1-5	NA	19	CASSETRGTGIYSNQPQHF	TGTGCCAGCAGTGAAACTCGCGGGACAGGGATTTATAGCAATCAGCCCCAGCATTTT
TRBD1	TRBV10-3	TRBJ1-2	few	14	CAIRGTGINYGYTF	TGTGCCATCAGGGGGACAGGGATTAACTATGGCTACACCTTC
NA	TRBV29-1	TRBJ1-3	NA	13	CSVSGQGGNTIYF	TGCAGCGTGTCCGGGCAGGGAGGAAACACCATATATTTT
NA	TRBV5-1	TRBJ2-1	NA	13	CASSFLAYNEQFF	TGCGCCAGCAGCTTCTTAGCATACAATGAGCAGTTCTTC
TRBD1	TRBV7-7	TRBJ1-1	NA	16	CASSLALTGANTEAFF	TGTGCCAGCAGCTTAGCCCTGACAGGGGCTAACACTGAAGCTTTCTTT
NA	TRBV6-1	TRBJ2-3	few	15	CASSPGYSSTDTQYF	TGTGCCAGCAGTCCGGGGTATTCTAGCACAGATACGCAGTATTTT
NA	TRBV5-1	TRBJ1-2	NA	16	CASSLGPTGGNYGYTF	TGCGCCAGCAGCTTGGGGCCGACAGGTGGTAACTATGGCTACACCTTC
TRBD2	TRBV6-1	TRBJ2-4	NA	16	CASSEVAGGFKNIQYF	TGTGCCAGCAGTGAGGTAGCGGGGGGTTTCAAAAACATTCAGTACTTC
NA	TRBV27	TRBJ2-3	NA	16	CASSLTGVLGVDTQYF	TGTGCCAGCAGTTTAACGGGGGTACTCGGAGTGGATACGCAGTATTTT
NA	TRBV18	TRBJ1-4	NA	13	CASSPARNEKLFF	TGTGCCAGCTCCCCAGCGAGAAATGAAAAACTGTTTTTT
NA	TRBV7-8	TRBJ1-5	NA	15	CASSPHRISNQPQHF	TGTGCCAGCAGCCCACACAGGATCAGCAATCAGCCCCAGCATTTT
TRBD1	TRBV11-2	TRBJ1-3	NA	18	CASSLVGYQGVSGNTIYF	TGTGCCAGCAGCTTAGTCGGTTACCAGGGGGTCTCCGGAAACACCATATATTTT
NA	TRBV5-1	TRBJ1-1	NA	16	CASSPLGAGLNTEAFF	TGCGCCAGCAGCCCCTTAGGCGCGGGCTTGAACACTGAAGCTTTCTTT
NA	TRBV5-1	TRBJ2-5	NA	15	CASSMGTSRVETQYF	TGCGCCAGCAGCATGGGAACTAGCCGAGTAGAGACCCAGTACTTC
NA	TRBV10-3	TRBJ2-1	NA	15	CAIRVDSSHPMKQFF	TGTGCCATCAGGGTAGACTCGTCCCACCCAATGAAGCAGTTCTTC
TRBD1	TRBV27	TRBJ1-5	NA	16	CASRKSTGGGNQPQHF	TGTGCCAGCAGAAAGTCGACAGGGGGCGGAAATCAGCCCCAGCATTTT
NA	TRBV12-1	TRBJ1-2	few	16	CASIRVDGLFNYGYTF	TGTGCCAGCATAAGGGTCGACGGACTATTTAACTATGGCTACACCTTC
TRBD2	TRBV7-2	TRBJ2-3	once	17	CASSFLASGGAADTQYF	TGTGCCAGCAGCTTCTTGGCTAGCGGGGGGGCGGCAGATACGCAGTATTTT
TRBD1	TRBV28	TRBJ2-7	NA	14	CASSPGQGDIEQYF	TGTGCCAGCAGTCCAGGACAGGGGGATATCGAGCAGTACTTC
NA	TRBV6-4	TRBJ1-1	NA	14	CASSDSPDKTEAFF	TGTGCCAGCAGTGACTCCCCAGACAAGACTGAAGCTTTCTTT
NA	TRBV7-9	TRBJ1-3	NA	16	CASSLVSGVPGNTIYF	TGTGCCAGCAGCTTAGTTTCCGGGGTCCCTGGAAACACCATATATTTT